These 26 T cell receptor beta chains came from one sample sequenced in a study of T-cell memory formation after mild COVID-19. TCRdb re-analysed the 5' RACE reads in MiXCR, keeping a single row per CDR3 protein. The table records about 560,000 distinct CDR3 sequences, about 20% of them present only once. Sequencing used PBMCs or a T cell subset sorted from them (not recorded which). These TCRs come from an adult woman who had mild COVID-19 (a few samples of this study predate the infection). Cell type and time point are not known.

The chain has TRBV7-9 and TRBJ1-1; 10 positions match TRBD1. With 3 bases clipped from V and 5 bases from J, the junction kept 6 bases outside the gene matches. The germline V gene encodes CDR1 SEHNR and CDR2 FQNEAQ (reference sequence). This CDR3 is 15 amino acids long. The DNA for the CDR3 is TGTGCCAGCAGCTTCCGGGACAGGGGAGGTACTGAAGCTTTCTTT. This translates into CASSFRDRGGTEAFF.

The chain joins TRBV27 to TRBJ1-1; D unresolved. V shed 10 bases and J shed 5 bases, with 23 bases lying between them. From germline, CDR1 is MNHEY and CDR2 SMNVEV (reference sequence). The CDR3 extends over 15 amino acids. The CDR3 here is CATHPLRQRGTEAFF. The CDR3 bases are TGTGCCACACACCCTCTTCGACAAAGAGGGACTGAAGCTTTCTTT.

CDR3 amino acids: CASSGGGRETQYF. The CDR3 nucleotides read TGTGCCAGCAGTGGCGGAGGGCGAGAGACCCAGTACTTC. The chain is built from TRBV6-1 and TRBJ2-5; TRBD2 might be the D (6 bases). Trimming took off 4 bases at V and 4 bases at J, with 10 bases between the two ends. CDR3 length: 13 amino acids. The germline V gene encodes CDR1 MNHNS and CDR2 SASEGT.

The rearrangement uses TRBV15 and TRBJ1-6, with TRBD1 matching 9 bases. Germline V gene data show CDR1 as LNHNV and CDR2 as YYDKDF (reference sequence). This CDR3 has 14 residues. Trimming took 7 bases from V and 9 from J; bases not matched to a gene: 7. As DNA, the CDR3 is TGTGCCACCACCCCGGACAGGGGCGTTTCACCCCTCCACTTT. Amino acids: CATTPDRGVSPLHF.

This clonotype was seen a few times. The V call is TRBV7-9, the J call TRBJ1-1; possible D gene TRBD1, 6 bases. Germline CDR1 is SEHNR and CDR2 is FQNEAQ (reference sequence). This CDR3 is 15 amino acids long. Deletions cut 5 bases from V and 7 bases from J, with 20 bases between. The CDR3 nucleotides read TGTGCCAGCAGCCACAACCCCCAGGGGAGGAGTGAAGCTTTCTTT. This sequence encodes CASSHNPQGRSEAFF.

This clonotype was recorded a few times. The rearrangement uses TRBV5-1 and TRBJ2-3; tentatively, D is TRBD2 (5 bases). This CDR3 has 14 amino acids. The V gene's germline CDR1 is SGHRS and CDR2 YFSETQ. Trimming left V 4 bases short and J 0 bases short, with 9 bases between. The CDR3 nucleotides read TGCGCCAGCAGCGGCGGACTTAGCACAGATACGCAGTATTTT. Its translation is CASSGGLSTDTQYF.

The sample holds a few counts of this clonotype. V is TRBV5-6 and J is TRBJ1-5; D is undetermined. CDR1 is SGHDT and CDR2 is YYEEEE in the germline V gene. The CDR3 has 14 amino acids. V dropped 1 base and J dropped 6 bases, with 11 bases sitting between them. CDR3 in DNA: TGTGCCAGCAGCTTGCTAGGGTCGAGTCAGCCCCAGCATTTT. It encodes CASSLLGSSQPQHF.

This clonotype was recorded at least ten times. The V call is TRBV15, the J call TRBJ2-3, with TRBD2 identical over 8 bases. The germline CDR1 and CDR2 sequences are LNHNV and YYDKDF (reference sequence). Trimming at V came to 1 base and at J to 5 bases, leaving 8 bases not matched to a gene. This CDR3 has 16 residues. CDR3 loop: CATSRGLAGYQDTQYF. CDR3 bases: TGTGCCACCAGCAGAGGGTTAGCGGGATATCAAGATACGCAGTATTTT.

The rearrangement links TRBV5-1 to TRBJ2-3, with a tentative D call TRBD2 (6 bases). CDR1 and CDR2 (germline): SGHRS, YFSETQ. This CDR3 has 18 amino acids. The V end lost 4 bases, the J end lost 2 bases, and 23 bases lay between the germline ends. CDR3 bases: TGCGCCAGCAGCGCAGGGCCAGGGCTAGCGCTAAACACAGATACGCAGTATTTT. Translating gives CASSAGPGLALNTDTQYF.

This clonotype was counted a few times. The chain employs TRBV29-1 and TRBJ2-7; D not resolved. The V and J ends lost 0 bases and 6 bases respectively, with 3 bases between them. Germline V gene sequence: CDR1 SQVTM, CDR2 ANQGSEA. This CDR3 has 10 amino acids. The CDR3 sequence: CSVEDFEQYF. For the CDR3, the DNA is TGCAGCGTTGAAGATTTCGAGCAGTACTTC.

This rearrangement joins TRBV7-3 to TRBJ1-1; 9 bases are a match to TRBD1. After removal of 5 bases from V and 4 bases from J, the junction contained 2 bases not matched to a gene. CDR1 and CDR2 from the germline V gene are SGHTA and FQGTGA. CDR3 size: 13 residues. The CDR3 region is CASSRTGATEAFF. The CDR3 DNA is TGTGCCAGCAGCCGGACAGGGGCCACTGAAGCTTTCTTT.

J is TRBJ2-1 and V is TRBV20-1; 9 positions agree with TRBD2. This CDR3 is built from 14 residues. J lost 8 bases, V lost 6 bases, and 11 bases had no gene match. Germline CDR1 DFQATT, CDR2 SNEGSKA (reference sequence). This CDR3 reads CSAVAGAAGYEQFF. The CDR3 DNA sequence: TGCAGTGCGGTAGCGGGGGCCGCGGGTTATGAGCAGTTCTTC.

This clonotype appeared a few times. The chain combines TRBV21-1 with TRBJ1-1; TRBD1, the D gene given by the table, was not confirmed from the DNA. TRBV21-1 is recorded as a pseudogene. This CDR3 contains 16 residues. DNA for the CDR3: TGTGCCAGCAGTCAGGTGGCCCGCTTCCCAGGGGGTGAAGCTTTCTTT. Protein product: CASSQVARFPGGEAFF.

The rearrangement links TRBV15 to TRBJ2-7, with D perhaps matching TRBD2 (6 bases). Germline V CDR1 and CDR2: LNHNV, YYDKDF (reference sequence). The CDR3 runs to 15 residues. V lost 0 bases to trimming and J lost 2 bases, with 11 bases between them. The CDR3 sequence: CATSRDAGSPYEQYF. For the CDR3, the DNA is TGTGCCACCAGCAGAGATGCGGGATCCCCCTACGAGCAGTACTTC.

The chain uses TRBV7-8 and TRBJ1-1; D is uncertain. The CDR3 consists of 12 residues. Between the trimmed V and J ends, which lost 2 bases and 10 bases, there was a span of 11 bases. Germline lookup yields CDR1 SGHVS and CDR2 FQNEAQ. The CDR3 here is CASSLNLGGAFF. The CDR3 bases are TGTGCCAGCAGCTTAAATTTGGGCGGAGCTTTCTTT.

This clonotype has more than one count but fewer than ten. This rearrangement joins TRBV12-3 or TRBV12-4 to TRBJ2-7; 9 bases are a match to TRBD2. The CDR3 sequence is 15 residues long. V gave up 5 bases and J gave up 2 bases; unmatched junction bases: 7. CDR3 residues: CASSATSGSAYEQYF. CDR3 nucleotides: TGTGCCAGCAGTGCCACTAGCGGGTCAGCCTACGAGCAGTACTTC.

J is TRBJ1-2 and V is TRBV4-1; weak D call: TRBD1 (5 bases). CDR1 is MGHRA, CDR2 YSYEKL, per germline. The CDR3 sequence is 15 residues long. Trimming cost V 2 bases and J 5 bases, with 15 bases left between them. CDR3 residues: CASSQPSGRPYGYTF. For the CDR3, the DNA is TGCGCCAGCAGCCAACCCTCAGGGAGGCCTTATGGCTACACCTTC.

This clonotype was counted many times. The genes are TRBV7-2 and TRBJ2-3, with 7 bases that match TRBD2. The CDR3 is 15 residues long. Germline V lookup: CDR1 SGHTA, CDR2 FQGNSA. Trimming at V came to 4 bases and at J to 0 bases, leaving 4 bases not matched to a gene. The CDR3 loop reads CASSSLAASTDTQYF. The CDR3 nucleotides read TGTGCCAGCAGCTCCCTAGCGGCTAGCACAGATACGCAGTATTTT.

This clonotype was observed a few times. The V and J genes are TRBV7-2 and TRBJ2-1; D tentatively reads TRBD1 or TRBD2 (5 bases each). Germline V gene lookup returns CDR1 SGHTA and CDR2 FQGNSA. The CDR3 consists of 15 residues. V gave up 5 bases and J gave up 9 bases, with 20 bases separating them. The CDR3, as DNA: TGTGCCAGCAGCCCGCGGAGTGGGGGTATGAGTGAGCAGTTCTTC. Translating gives CASSPRSGGMSEQFF. The complete variable domain, with remaining parts taken from reference TRBV7-2 and TRBJ2-1, reads GAGVSQSPSNKVTEKGKDVELRCDPISGHTALYWYRQSLGQGLEFLIYFQGNSAPDKSGLPSDRFSAERTGGSVSTLTIQRTQQEDSAVYLCASSPRSGGMSEQFFGPGTRLTVL.

This chain connects TRBV7-3 to TRBJ2-5, with 9 bases matching TRBD2. Trimming took 4 bases from V and 2 from J; bases not matched to a gene: 5. The CDR3 totals 15 residues. Germline V gene data show CDR1 as SGHTA and CDR2 as FQGTGA. CDR3 sequence reads: CASSSGAGGQETQYF. As DNA, the CDR3 is TGTGCCAGCAGCTCCGGAGCGGGAGGTCAAGAGACCCAGTACTTC. Combining the CDR3 with reference TRBV7-3 and TRBJ2-5 gives the whole variable domain GAGVSQTPSNKVTEKGKYVELRCDPISGHTALYWYRQSLGQGPEFLIYFQGTGAADDSGLPNDRFFAVRPEGSVSTLKIQRTERGDSAVYLCASSSGAGGQETQYFGPGTRLLVL.

This clonotype was found a few times. The rearrangement joins TRBV7-3 to TRBJ2-7; D is unresolved. Trimming took 6 bases from V and 6 from J, leaving 12 bases between them. Germline values: CDR1 SGHTA, CDR2 FQGTGA. The CDR3 extends over 12 amino acids. As DNA, the CDR3 is TGTGCCAGCAGTCTACTGCTGGGCGAGCAGTACTTC. This encodes CASSLLLGEQYF.

The chain couples TRBV12-3 or TRBV12-4 to TRBJ2-3; weak D call: TRBD1 (5 bases). The CDR3 extends over 13 amino acids. V was shortened by 7 bases and J by 2 bases, with 10 bases between the two germline ends. The CDR3 is CASMGRFTDTQYF. CDR3 DNA: TGTGCCAGCATGGGGCGGTTCACAGATACGCAGTATTTT.

The rearrangement joins TRBV7-9 to TRBJ2-2, with a weak D call TRBD1 (5 bases). The CDR3 sequence is 15 residues long. With 5 bases removed from V and 2 bases from J, the gap between germline ends came to 12 bases. In germline, CDR1 is SEHNR, CDR2 FQNEAQ (reference sequence). The CDR3 spells CASSDSRSNTGELFF. The CDR3 nucleotides are TGTGCCAGCAGCGACAGCAGGAGTAACACCGGGGAGCTGTTTTTT. Combining the CDR3 with reference TRBV7-9 and TRBJ2-2 gives the whole variable domain DTGVSQNPRHKITKRGQNVTFRCDPISEHNRLYWYRQTLGQGPEFLTYFQNEAQLEKSRLLSDRFSAERPKGSFSTLEIQRTEQGDSAMYLCASSDSRSNTGELFFGEGSRLTVL.

Only a few counts were recorded for this clonotype. The chain carries TRBV29-1 and TRBJ2-1; possible D gene TRBD1, 6 bases. CDR1 and CDR2 (germline): SQVTM, ANQGSEA. This CDR3 contains 18 residues. The V end was cut by 2 bases, the J end by 3 bases, with 23 bases between. Written as DNA, the CDR3 is TGCAGCGTTGAATTCGTACTCCAGGGGACCCTCCTCTACAATGAGCAGTTCTTC. Translated: CSVEFVLQGTLLYNEQFF.

This sequence joins TRBV24-1 and TRBJ2-7; TRBD1 agrees at 7 bases. J was trimmed by 5 bases and V by 5 bases; bases with no gene match: 11. From germline, CDR1 is KGHDR and CDR2 SFDVKD. The CDR3 runs 15 residues. This CDR3 reads CATSGDQGDIDEQYF. The CDR3 DNA reads TGTGCCACCAGTGGCGACCAGGGGGATATCGACGAGCAGTACTTC.

This clonotype was detected only a few times. The chain carries TRBV7-2 and TRBJ1-2; no clear D gene. With 3 bases removed from V and 6 bases from J, the gap between germline ends came to 11 bases. The CDR3 sequence is 13 residues long. CDR1 is SGHTA, CDR2 FQGNSA, per germline. The CDR3 DNA reads TGTGCCAGCAGCTTTCGGGTAGGCGATGGCTACACCTTC. This sequence encodes CASSFRVGDGYTF.